One sample yielded the 17 T cell receptor beta chains listed below, sequenced in a study of cytomegalovirus exposure and HLA in healthy donors. The PCR employed 60 Vbeta primers together with 13 Jbeta primers. Sequenced by immunoSEQ multiplex PCR; TCRdb stores in-frame clones only, minus some. Of more than 110,000 clones in the sample, around 80% were seen once. Sequencing input: PBMCs. These receptors came from a female donor in good health and CMV-seronegative.

This chain joins TRBV9 and TRBJ2-7; 7 bases line up with TRBD1. J lost 2 bases, V lost 0 bases, and 8 bases had no gene match. CDR3 size: 16 residues. CDR1 and CDR2 from the germline V gene are SGDLS and YYNGEE. CDR3 residues: CASSVADTGATYEQYF. In DNA form, the CDR3 reads TGTGCCAGCAGCGTAGCTGATACAGGGGCTACCTACGAGCAGTACTTC.

The chain has TRBV4-1 and TRBJ2-3; 10 bases fit TRBD1. The CDR3 is 16 residues long. V lost 4 bases and J lost 3; bases outside the gene matches: 7. Germline V gives CDR1 MGHRA, CDR2 YSYEKL. CDR3 residues: CASSPWDRGGTDTQYF. In nucleotides, the CDR3 is TGCGCCAGCAGCCCATGGGACAGGGGAGGAACAGATACGCAGTATTTT.

This rearrangement joins TRBV30 to TRBJ2-2; 12 bases are a match to TRBD2. This CDR3 contains 15 residues. Germline assignment: CDR1 GTSNPN and CDR2 SVGIG (reference sequence). V shed 4 bases and J 4 bases; nucleotides not matched to a gene: 4. CDR3 in amino acids: CAWTSGRGGTGELFF. The CDR3 DNA follows: TGTGCCTGGACTAGCGGGAGGGGGGGCACCGGGGAGCTGTTTTTT.

By share of the sample, this clone is medium-sized (0.01 to 0.1%). The chain recombines TRBV2 with TRBJ1-5; maybe TRBD1 (6 bases). Germline V gene sequence: CDR1 SNHLY, CDR2 FYNNEI. This CDR3 has 13 residues. V was shortened by 8 bases and J by 3 bases, with 11 bases between the two germline ends. CDR3 nucleotide sequence: TGTGCCAGCCAAGGACAGTTCAATCAGCCCCAGCATTTT. It translates to CASQGQFNQPQHF.

This chain uses TRBV4-2 with TRBJ2-2, with D tentatively TRBD2 (6 bases). Germline V gives CDR1 LGHNA, CDR2 YNFKEQ. The CDR3 is 16 amino acids. Trimming took off 0 bases at V and 7 bases at J, with 15 bases between the two ends. The CDR3 region is CASSQDWRGSGGELFF. CDR3 DNA sequence: TGTGCCAGCAGCCAAGATTGGAGGGGCTCAGGCGGGGAGCTGTTTTTT.

The V and J genes are TRBV5-4 and TRBJ2-5; TRBD2 matches 15 bases. The junction had 6 bases not matched to a gene; V was cut back by 5 bases and J by 4 bases. This CDR3 region has 16 residues. Germline V CDR1 and CDR2: SGHNT, YYREEE (reference sequence). The CDR3 spells CASSSGTSGRRETQYF. Written as DNA, the CDR3 is TGTGCCAGCAGTTCCGGGACTAGCGGGAGGAGAGAGACCCAGTACTTC.

The V call is TRBV28, the J call TRBJ2-5; 8 nucleotides agree with TRBD2. Germline-derived CDR1 and CDR2 are MDHEN and SYDVKM. V gave up 5 bases and J gave up 6 bases; unmatched junction bases: 8. The CDR3 is 14 residues long. CDR3 coding DNA: TGTGCCAGCAGTACCCAAGGACTAGCCAAGACCCAGTACTTC. Translation gives CASSTQGLAKTQYF. Full variable domain (missing parts from reference TRBV28 and TRBJ2-5): DVKVTQSSRYLVKRTGEKVFLECVQDMDHENMFWYRQDPGLGLRLIYFSYDVKMKEKGDIPEGYSVSREKKERFSLILESASTNQTSMYLCASSTQGLAKTQYFGPGTRLLVL.

The V and J genes are TRBV2 and TRBJ1-2, with D hard to call. The germline V and J ends were trimmed by 5 bases and 4 bases, with 17 bases remaining between them. Germline CDR1 SNHLY, CDR2 FYNNEI. The CDR3 extends over 15 amino acids. The CDR3 nucleotides read TGTGCCAGCAGTCCCGACTCCACGTTGGGCTATGGCTACACCTTC. Amino acids: CASSPDSTLGYGYTF.

The genes are TRBV4-2 and TRBJ2-1, with 8 bases aligning to TRBD2. The V and J ends lost 4 bases and 3 bases, in that order; junction bases with no gene match: 8. The germline V gene encodes CDR1 LGHNA and CDR2 YNFKEQ. The CDR3 has 16 residues. CDR3 bases: TGTGCCAGCAGCCCCGGCCTGGGACTAGGCTACAATGAGCAGTTCTTC. Translating it yields CASSPGLGLGYNEQFF.

The chain combines TRBV28 with TRBJ2-6, with D perhaps matching TRBD1 (6 bases). Germline V gene lookup returns CDR1 MDHEN and CDR2 SYDVKM. V lost 2 bases and J 2 bases, leaving 10 bases between the germline ends. CDR3 length: 16 residues. The chain's CDR3 is CASSLLQGTGANVLTF. The CDR3 DNA reads as TGTGCCAGCAGTTTACTTCAGGGGACTGGGGCCAACGTCCTGACTTTC.

The chain couples TRBV21-1 to TRBJ1-5; TRBD1 is the table's D call, not checked against the DNA. TRBV21-1 is a listed pseudogene. The CDR3 is 17 amino acids. CDR3 in amino acids: CASSFYCGQVGNQPQHF. CDR3 in DNA: TGTGCCAGCAGCTTCTATTGCGGACAGGTAGGCAATCAGCCCCAGCATTTT.

The chain couples TRBV29-1 to TRBJ2-3, with D maybe TRBD2 (6 bases). This CDR3 region has 12 residues. The germline V and J ends were trimmed by 3 bases and 6 bases, with 10 bases remaining between them. CDR1 is SQVTM and CDR2 is ANQGSEA in the germline V gene. CDR3: CSVEREEDTQYF. CDR3 DNA: TGCAGCGTTGAGAGGGAGGAGGATACGCAGTATTTT.

The rearrangement links TRBV5-1 to TRBJ2-1; D is ambiguous. V was trimmed by 6 bases and J by 2 bases, leaving 3 bases between them. CDR1 and CDR2 (germline): SGHRS, YFSETQ. The CDR3 length is 11 residues. The CDR3 sequence: CASIAYNEQFF. DNA for the CDR3: TGCGCCAGCATAGCCTACAATGAGCAGTTCTTC.

The genes are TRBV7-6 and TRBJ1-3, with D perhaps matching TRBD1 (5 bases). CDR1 is SGHVS, CDR2 FNYEAQ, per germline. The CDR3 loop spans 15 amino acids. V lost 5 bases to trimming and J lost 0 bases, with 11 bases between them. The CDR3 DNA sequence: TGTGCCAGCAGCCCGTCGGGGGGCTCTGGAAACACCATATATTTT. This translates into CASSPSGGSGNTIYF.

This clone was observed a handful of times. This sequence joins TRBV6-1 and TRBJ2-5; TRBD1 aligns across 8 bases. With 7 bases clipped from V and 1 base from J, the junction kept 8 bases outside the gene matches. Germline CDR1 is MNHNS and CDR2 is SASEGT. The CDR3 covers 15 residues. The chain's CDR3 is CASTQGTGIQETQYF. CDR3 coding DNA: TGTGCCAGCACGCAGGGGACAGGTATCCAAGAGACCCAGTACTTC.

V is TRBV9 and J is TRBJ2-3, with TRBD2 identical over 8 bases. The CDR3 extends over 15 amino acids. CDR1 is SGDLS and CDR2 is YYNGEE in the germline V gene. The V and J ends lost 3 bases and 2 bases, in that order; junction bases with no gene match: 5. The CDR3 DNA reads as TGTGCCAGCAGCGCAGCGGGACTAGACACAGATACGCAGTATTTT. Amino acids: CASSAAGLDTDTQYF. Looking up the rest from reference TRBV9 and TRBJ2-3 gives the full variable domain: DSGVTQTPKHLITATGQRVTLRCSPRSGDLSVYWYQQSLDQGLQFLIQYYNGEERAKGNILERFSAQQFPDLHSELNLSSLELGDSALYFCASSAAGLDTDTQYFGPGTRLTVL.

The V gene is TRBV4-1, the J gene TRBJ2-2; 7 bases fit TRBD2. V shed 0 bases, J shed 4 bases, and the junction held 8 bases outside the gene matches. This CDR3 comprises 17 residues. Germline CDR1 reads MGHRA; CDR2 reads YSYEKL. The CDR3 region is CASSQDYPRESTGELFF. In nucleotides, the CDR3 is TGCGCCAGCAGCCAAGATTATCCGCGGGAGAGCACCGGGGAGCTGTTTTTT.